The clone carrying this T cell receptor (beta chain) was detected only a few times. This sample was taken from a study of T-cell reconstitution after alpha-beta-depleted transplantation in children. This CDR3 has 18 residues. In germline, CDR1 is DFQATT, CDR2 SNEGSKA (reference sequence). Trimming cost V 1 base and J 0 bases, with 22 bases left between them. Preparation of the TCRbeta library involved a method that used unique molecular identifiers. TCRdb redid the calling of the PCR reads with MiXCR, one entry per CDR3 protein. Of over 550,000 distinct CDR3 sequences listed, roughly a tenth were seen once; the top ten hold about 4%.

J is TRBJ2-7 and V is TRBV20-1; tentatively, D is TRBD1 or TRBD2 (6 bases each). The starting material was PBMCs from the stem cell graft donor, obtained from the stem cell graft. This clonotype originated in a human donor who donated a stem cell graft to a child with acute myeloid leukemia. The CDR3 DNA follows: TGCAGTGCTAGAGTGGAGGGGCCAGGGGACTTCCTCTCCTACGAGCAGTACTTC. It specifies CSARVEGPGDFLSYEQYF.